This T cell receptor beta chain was sequenced in a study of radiation and T cells in renal cell carcinoma. Study-level information: Nephrectomy followed 15 Gy stereotactic body radiation by 4 weeks. Overall study findings and caveats: Pretreatment tumor biopsies were lacking, so baseline clonotypes are unknown. In blood, top tumor clones expanded by 2 weeks, shrinking by 4.

Trimming shortened V by 4 bases and J by 6 bases, and 14 bases separated the two germline ends. The V gene's germline CDR1 is SGHRS and CDR2 YFSETQ. This CDR3 has 15 amino acids. The time point was: blood 2 weeks post-SBRT. Regarding treatment: 15 Gy SBRT to primary tumor, nephrectomy 4 weeks later. Serial blood draws occurred at baseline and 2 and 4 weeks post-SBRT. The method was immunoSEQ multiplex PCR; TCRdb's version includes in-frame clones alone and lacks a portion of them. The sample consists of about 60,000 clones, around 80% of them appearing once. A note on this clone: As yet, its antigen is unknown.

The specimen comprised blood, sampled from a patient whose treatment included radiotherapy and nephrectomy. V and J are TRBV5-1 and TRBJ1-6; D is unclear. This clonotype originated in a man aged 60 to 75 with renal cell carcinoma. CDR3 protein: CASSAMDGINSPLHF. CDR3 nucleotide sequence: TGCGCCAGCAGCGCCATGGACGGTATTAATTCACCCCTCCACTTT.